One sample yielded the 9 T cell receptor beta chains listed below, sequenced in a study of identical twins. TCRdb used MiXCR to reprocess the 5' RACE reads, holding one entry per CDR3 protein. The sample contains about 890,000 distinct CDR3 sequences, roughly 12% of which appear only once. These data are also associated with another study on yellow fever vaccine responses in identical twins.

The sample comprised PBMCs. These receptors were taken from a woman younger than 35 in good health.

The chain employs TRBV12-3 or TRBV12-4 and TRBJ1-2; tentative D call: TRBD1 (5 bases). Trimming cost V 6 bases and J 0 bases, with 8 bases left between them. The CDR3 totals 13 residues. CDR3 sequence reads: CASRTTANYGYTF. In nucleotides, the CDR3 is TGTGCCAGCAGAACGACAGCTAACTATGGCTACACCTTC.

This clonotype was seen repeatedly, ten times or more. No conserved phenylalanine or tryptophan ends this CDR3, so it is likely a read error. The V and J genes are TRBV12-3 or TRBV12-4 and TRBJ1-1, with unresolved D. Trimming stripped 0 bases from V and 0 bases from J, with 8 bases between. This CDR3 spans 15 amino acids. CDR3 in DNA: TGTGCCAGCAGTTTAGCACAGCACATGAACACTGAAGCTTTCCTT. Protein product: CASSLAQHMNTEAFL.

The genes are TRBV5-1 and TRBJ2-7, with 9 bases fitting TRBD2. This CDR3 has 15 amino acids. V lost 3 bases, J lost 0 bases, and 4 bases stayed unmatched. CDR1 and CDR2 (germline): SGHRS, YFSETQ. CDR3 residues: CASSSVAGDSYEQYF. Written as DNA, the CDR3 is TGCGCCAGCAGCTCGGTAGCGGGAGACTCCTACGAGCAGTACTTC.

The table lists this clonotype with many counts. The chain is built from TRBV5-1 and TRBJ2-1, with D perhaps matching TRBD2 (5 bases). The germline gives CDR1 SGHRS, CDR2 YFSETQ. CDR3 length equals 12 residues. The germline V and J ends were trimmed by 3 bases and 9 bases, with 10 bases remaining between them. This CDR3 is CASSWAAGEQFF. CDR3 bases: TGCGCCAGCAGCTGGGCGGCGGGTGAGCAGTTCTTC.

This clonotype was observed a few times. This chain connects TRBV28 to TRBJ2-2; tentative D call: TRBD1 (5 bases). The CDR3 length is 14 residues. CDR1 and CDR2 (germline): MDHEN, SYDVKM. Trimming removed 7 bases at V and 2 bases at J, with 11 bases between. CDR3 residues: CASTADINTGELFF. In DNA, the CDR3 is TGTGCCAGCACCGCGGACATAAACACCGGGGAGCTGTTTTTT.

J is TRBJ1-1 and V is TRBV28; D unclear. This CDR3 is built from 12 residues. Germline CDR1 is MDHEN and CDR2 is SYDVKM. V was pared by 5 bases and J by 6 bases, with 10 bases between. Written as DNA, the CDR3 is TGTGCCAGCAGTGTGGGGAGCCCTGAAGCTTTCTTT. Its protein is CASSVGSPEAFF.

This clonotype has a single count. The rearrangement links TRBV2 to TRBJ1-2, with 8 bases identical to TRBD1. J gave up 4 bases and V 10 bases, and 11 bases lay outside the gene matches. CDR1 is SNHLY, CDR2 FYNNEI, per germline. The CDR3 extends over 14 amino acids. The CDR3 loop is CATRGQSPSYGYTF. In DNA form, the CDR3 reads TGTGCCACCAGGGGGCAGTCGCCGTCCTATGGCTACACCTTC.

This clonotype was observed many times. The CDR3 region is CASSVSVGADTQYF. Written as DNA, the CDR3 is TGTGCCAGCAGCGTTTCGGTTGGTGCAGATACGCAGTATTTT. The rearrangement joins TRBV9 to TRBJ2-3; D is uncertain. The CDR3 totals 14 residues. V lost 2 bases, J lost 4 bases, and 11 bases lay in between. CDR1 and CDR2 from the germline V gene are SGDLS and YYNGEE.

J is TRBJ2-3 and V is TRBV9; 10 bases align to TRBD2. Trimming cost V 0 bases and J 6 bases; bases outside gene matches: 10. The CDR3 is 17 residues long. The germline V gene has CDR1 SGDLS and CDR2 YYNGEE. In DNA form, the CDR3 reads TGTGCCAGCAGCGTAGCGACTAGCGGGTCCATGGGGGATACGCAGTATTTT. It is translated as CASSVATSGSMGDTQYF.